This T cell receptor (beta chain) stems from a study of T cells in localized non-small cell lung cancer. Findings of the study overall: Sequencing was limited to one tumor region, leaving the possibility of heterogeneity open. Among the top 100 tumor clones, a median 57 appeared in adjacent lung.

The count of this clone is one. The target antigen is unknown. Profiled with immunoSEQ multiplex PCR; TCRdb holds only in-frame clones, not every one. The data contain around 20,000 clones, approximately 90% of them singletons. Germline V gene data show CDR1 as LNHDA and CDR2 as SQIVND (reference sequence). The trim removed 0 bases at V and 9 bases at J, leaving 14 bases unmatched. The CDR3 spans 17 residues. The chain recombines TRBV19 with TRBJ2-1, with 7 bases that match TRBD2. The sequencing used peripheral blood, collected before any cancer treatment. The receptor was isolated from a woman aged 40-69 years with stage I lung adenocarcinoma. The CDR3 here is CASSIDPTRGGPREQFF. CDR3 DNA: TGTGCCAGTAGTATAGACCCTACTAGGGGAGGGCCCCGTGAGCAGTTCTTC. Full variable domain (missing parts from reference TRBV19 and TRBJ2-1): DGGITQSPKYLFRKEGQNVTLSCEQNLNHDAMYWYRQDPGQGLRLIYYSQIVNDFQKGDIAEGYSVSREKKESFPLTVTSAQKNPTAFYLCASSIDPTRGGPREQFFGPGTRLTVL.